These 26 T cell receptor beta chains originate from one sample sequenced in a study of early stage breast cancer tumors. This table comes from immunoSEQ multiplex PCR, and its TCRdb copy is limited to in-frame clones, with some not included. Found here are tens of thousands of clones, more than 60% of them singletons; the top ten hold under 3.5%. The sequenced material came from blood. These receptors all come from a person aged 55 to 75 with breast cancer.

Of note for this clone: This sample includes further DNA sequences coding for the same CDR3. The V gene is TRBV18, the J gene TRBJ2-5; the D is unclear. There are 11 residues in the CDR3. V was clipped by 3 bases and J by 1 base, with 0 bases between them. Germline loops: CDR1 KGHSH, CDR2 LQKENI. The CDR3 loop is CASSPQETQYF. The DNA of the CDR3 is TGTGCCAGCTCACCCCAAGAGACCCAGTACTTC.

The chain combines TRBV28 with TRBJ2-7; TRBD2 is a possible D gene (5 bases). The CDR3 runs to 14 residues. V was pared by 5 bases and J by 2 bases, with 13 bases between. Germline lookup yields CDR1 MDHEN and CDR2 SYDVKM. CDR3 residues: CASSPPEATYEQYF. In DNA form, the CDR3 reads TGTGCCAGCAGTCCCCCGGAGGCTACCTACGAGCAGTACTTC.

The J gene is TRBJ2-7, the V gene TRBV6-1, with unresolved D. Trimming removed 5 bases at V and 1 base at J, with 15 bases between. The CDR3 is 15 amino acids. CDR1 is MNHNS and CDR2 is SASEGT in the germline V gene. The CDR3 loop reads CASSSSTSESYEQYF. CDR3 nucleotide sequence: TGTGCCAGCAGTAGCTCGACGTCGGAGTCCTACGAGCAGTACTTC.

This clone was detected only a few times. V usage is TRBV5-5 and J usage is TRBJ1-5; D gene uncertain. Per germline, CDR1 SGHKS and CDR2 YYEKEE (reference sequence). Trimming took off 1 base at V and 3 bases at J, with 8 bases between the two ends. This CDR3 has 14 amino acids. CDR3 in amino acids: CASSLIQTNQPQHF. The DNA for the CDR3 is TGTGCCAGCAGCTTGATTCAGACCAATCAGCCCCAGCATTTT.

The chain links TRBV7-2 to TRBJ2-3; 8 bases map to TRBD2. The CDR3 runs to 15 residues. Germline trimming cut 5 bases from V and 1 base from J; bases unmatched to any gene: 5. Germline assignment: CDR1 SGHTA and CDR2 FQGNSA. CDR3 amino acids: CASSRSGSGTDTQYF. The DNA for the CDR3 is TGTGCCAGCAGCAGAAGCGGGAGTGGCACAGATACGCAGTATTTT.

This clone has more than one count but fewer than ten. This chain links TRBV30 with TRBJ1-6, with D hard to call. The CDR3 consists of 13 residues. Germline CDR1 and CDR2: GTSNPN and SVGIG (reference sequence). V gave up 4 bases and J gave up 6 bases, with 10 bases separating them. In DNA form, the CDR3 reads TGTGCCTGGACAGTGACGTTTAATTCACCCCTCCACTTT. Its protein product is CAWTVTFNSPLHF.

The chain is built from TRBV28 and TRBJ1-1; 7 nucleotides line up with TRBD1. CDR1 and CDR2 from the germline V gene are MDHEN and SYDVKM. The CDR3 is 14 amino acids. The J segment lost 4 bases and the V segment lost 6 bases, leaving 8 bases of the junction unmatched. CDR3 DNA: TGTGCCAGCAGAGCAGGGGGTGAGGTCACTGAAGCTTTCTTT. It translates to CASRAGGEVTEAFF.

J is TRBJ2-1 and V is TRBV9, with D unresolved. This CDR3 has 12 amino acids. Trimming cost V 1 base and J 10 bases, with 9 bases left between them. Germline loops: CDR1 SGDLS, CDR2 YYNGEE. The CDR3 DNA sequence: TGTGCCAGCAGCGTACAAGGGCGGGAGCAGTTCTTC. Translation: CASSVQGREQFF.

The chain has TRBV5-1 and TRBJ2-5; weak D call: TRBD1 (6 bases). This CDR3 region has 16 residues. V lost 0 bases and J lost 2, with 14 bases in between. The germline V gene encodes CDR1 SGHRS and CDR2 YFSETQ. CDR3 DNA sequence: TGCGCCAGCAGCTTGGCACCTGCCAGGGGACAAGAGACCCAGTACTTC. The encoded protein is CASSLAPARGQETQYF.

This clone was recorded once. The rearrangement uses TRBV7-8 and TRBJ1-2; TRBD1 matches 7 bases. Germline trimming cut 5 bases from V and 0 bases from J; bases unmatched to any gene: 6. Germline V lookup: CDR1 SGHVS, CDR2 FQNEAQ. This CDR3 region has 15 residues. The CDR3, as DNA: TGTGCCAGCAGCCACAGACAGGGACCTAACTATGGCTACACCTTC. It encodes CASSHRQGPNYGYTF. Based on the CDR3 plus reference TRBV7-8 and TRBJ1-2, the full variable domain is GAGVSQSPRYKVAKRGQDVALRCDPISGHVSLFWYQQALGQGPEFLTYFQNEAQLDKSGLPSDRFFAERPEGSVSTLKIQRTQQEDSAVYLCASSHRQGPNYGYTFGSGTRLTVV.

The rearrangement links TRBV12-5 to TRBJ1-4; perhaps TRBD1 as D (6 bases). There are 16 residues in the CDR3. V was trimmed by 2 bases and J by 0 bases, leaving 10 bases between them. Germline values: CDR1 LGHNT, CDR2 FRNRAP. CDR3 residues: CASGLYRTATNEKLFF. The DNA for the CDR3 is TGTGCTAGTGGTTTGTACCGGACAGCAACTAATGAAAAACTGTTTTTT.

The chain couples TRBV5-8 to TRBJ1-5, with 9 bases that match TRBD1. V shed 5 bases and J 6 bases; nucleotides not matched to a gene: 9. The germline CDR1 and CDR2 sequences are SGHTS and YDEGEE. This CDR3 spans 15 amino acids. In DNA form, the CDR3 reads TGTGCCAGCAGGGGACAGGGACTCTCGCGTCAGCCCCAGCATTTT. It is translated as CASRGQGLSRQPQHF.

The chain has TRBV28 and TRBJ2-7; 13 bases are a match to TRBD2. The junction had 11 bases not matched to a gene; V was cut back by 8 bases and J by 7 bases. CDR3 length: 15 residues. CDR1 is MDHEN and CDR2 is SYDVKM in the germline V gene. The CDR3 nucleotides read TGTGCCAGCTACGCAACTAGCGGGAGGGCCGGGGAGCAGTACTTC. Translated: CASYATSGRAGEQYF.

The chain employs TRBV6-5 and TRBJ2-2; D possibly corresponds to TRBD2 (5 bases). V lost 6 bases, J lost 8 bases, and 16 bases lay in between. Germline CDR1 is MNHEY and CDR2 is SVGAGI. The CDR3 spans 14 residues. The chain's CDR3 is CASSSGLFSGELFF. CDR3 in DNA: TGTGCCAGCAGCTCCGGACTTTTCTCTGGGGAGCTGTTTTTT.

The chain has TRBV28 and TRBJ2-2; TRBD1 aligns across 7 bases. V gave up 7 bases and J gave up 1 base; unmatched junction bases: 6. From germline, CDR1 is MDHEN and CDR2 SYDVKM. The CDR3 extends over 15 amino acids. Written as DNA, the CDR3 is TGTGCCAGCAAATATTCAGGGGGGAACACCGGGGAGCTGTTTTTT. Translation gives CASKYSGGNTGELFF.

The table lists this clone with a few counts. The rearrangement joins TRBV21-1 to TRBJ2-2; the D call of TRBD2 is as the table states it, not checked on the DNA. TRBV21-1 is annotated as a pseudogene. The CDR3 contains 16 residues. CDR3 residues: CAIQTSGRDVTGELFF. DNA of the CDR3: TGTGCCATCCAGACTAGCGGGAGGGATGTTACCGGGGAGCTGTTTTTT.

CDR3 residues: CASSYGGRGYTF. CDR3 DNA sequence: TGTGCCAGCAGTTACGGGGGGAGGGGCTACACCTTC. V gene TRBV6-5 combines with J gene TRBJ1-2; tentative D call: TRBD1 (5 bases). The germline gives CDR1 MNHEY, CDR2 SVGAGI. Trimming pared 2 bases from V and 8 bases from J, leaving 9 bases between. This CDR3 has 12 amino acids.

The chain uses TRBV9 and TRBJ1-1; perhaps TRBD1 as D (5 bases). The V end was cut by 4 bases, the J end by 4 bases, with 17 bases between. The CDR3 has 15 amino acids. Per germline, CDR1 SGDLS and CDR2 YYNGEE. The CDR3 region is CASSPPRAEFTEAFF. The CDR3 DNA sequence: TGTGCCAGCAGCCCCCCCAGGGCTGAGTTCACTGAAGCTTTCTTT.

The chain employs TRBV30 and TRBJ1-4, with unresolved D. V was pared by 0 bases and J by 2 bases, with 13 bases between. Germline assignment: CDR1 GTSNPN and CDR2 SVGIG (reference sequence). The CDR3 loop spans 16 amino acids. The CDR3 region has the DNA TGTGCCTGGAGTGTACGTCGAAGGGCGACTAATGAAAAACTGTTTTTT. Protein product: CAWSVRRRATNEKLFF.

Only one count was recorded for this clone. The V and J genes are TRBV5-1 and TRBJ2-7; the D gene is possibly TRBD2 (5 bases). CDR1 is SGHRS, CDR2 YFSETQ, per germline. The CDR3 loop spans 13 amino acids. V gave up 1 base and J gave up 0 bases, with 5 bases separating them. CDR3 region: CASSLTSSYEQYF. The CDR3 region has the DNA TGCGCCAGCAGCTTGACTAGCTCCTACGAGCAGTACTTC.

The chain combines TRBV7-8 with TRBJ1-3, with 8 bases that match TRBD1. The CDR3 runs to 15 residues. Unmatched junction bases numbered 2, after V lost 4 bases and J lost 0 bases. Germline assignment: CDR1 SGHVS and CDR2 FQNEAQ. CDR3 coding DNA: TGTGCCAGCAGCTCTGGGACAGGCTCTGGAAACACCATATATTTT. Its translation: CASSSGTGSGNTIYF.

This CDR3 reads CASSLGAGGTTYEQYF. The CDR3, as DNA: TGTGCCAGCAGCTTAGGGGCGGGCGGGACCACCTACGAGCAGTACTTC. The chain carries TRBV7-6 and TRBJ2-7; D is perhaps TRBD2 (6 bases). Trimming took 1 base from V and 2 from J, leaving 15 bases between them. The V gene's germline CDR1 is SGHVS and CDR2 FNYEAQ. The CDR3 length is 16 residues.

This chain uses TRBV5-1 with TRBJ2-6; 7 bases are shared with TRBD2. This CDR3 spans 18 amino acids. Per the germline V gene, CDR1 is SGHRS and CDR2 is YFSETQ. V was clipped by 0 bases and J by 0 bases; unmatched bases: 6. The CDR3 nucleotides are TGCGCCAGCAGCTTGGTCATAGCGGGCCCCTCTGGGGCCAACGTCCTGACTTTC. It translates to CASSLVIAGPSGANVLTF.

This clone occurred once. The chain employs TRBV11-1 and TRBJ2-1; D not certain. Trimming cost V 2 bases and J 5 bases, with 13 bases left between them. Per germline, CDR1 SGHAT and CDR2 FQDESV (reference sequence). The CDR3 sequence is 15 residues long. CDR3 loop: CASSLRTPSHNEQFF. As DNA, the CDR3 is TGTGCCAGCAGCTTACGGACCCCCTCGCACAATGAGCAGTTCTTC. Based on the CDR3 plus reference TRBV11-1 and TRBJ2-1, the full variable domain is EAEVAQSPRYKITEKSQAVAFWCDPISGHATLYWYRQILGQGPELLVQFQDESVVDDSQLPKDRFSAERLKGVDSTLKIQPAELGDSAMYLCASSLRTPSHNEQFFGPGTRLTVL.

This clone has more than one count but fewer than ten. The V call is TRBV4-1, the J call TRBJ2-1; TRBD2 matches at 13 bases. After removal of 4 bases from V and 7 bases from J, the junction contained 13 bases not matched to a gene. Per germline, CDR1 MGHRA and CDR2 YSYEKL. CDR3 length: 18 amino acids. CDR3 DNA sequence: TGCGCCAGCAGCCCCGGACTAGCGGGAGTTCGTCCCTTGAATGAGCAGTTCTTC. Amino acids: CASSPGLAGVRPLNEQFF.

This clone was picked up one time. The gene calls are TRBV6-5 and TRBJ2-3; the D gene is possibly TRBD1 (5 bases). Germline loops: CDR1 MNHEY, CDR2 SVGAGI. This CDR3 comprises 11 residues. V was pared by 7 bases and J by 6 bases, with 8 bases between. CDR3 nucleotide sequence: TGTGCCAGCACCAAGGGGGATACGCAGTATTTT. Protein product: CASTKGDTQYF.